This note documents a single TCR beta chain sequence. This record belongs to a study of shared clonotypes between healthy human individuals. TCRdb's copy holds only in-frame clones and misses some; the assay was immunoSEQ multiplex PCR. The data contain a few million clones, around 90% of them singletons. The CDR3 consists of 12 residues. V dropped 5 bases and J dropped 5 bases, with 7 bases sitting between them. Germline-derived CDR1 and CDR2 are MDHEN and SYDVKM. The TCR originated in a man between 18 and 35 years old in good health. The chain carries TRBV28 and TRBJ1-5, with a weak D call TRBD1 (6 bases). Material for sequencing was naive CD4+ T cells sorted from blood. Subset reported: CD45RA+ positively selected. CDR3 region: CASSTGHQPQHF. The CDR3 DNA follows: TGTGCCAGCAGTACAGGGCATCAGCCCCAGCATTTT.